These 22 T cell receptor beta chains were sequenced from one sample in a study of T cells after yellow fever vaccination. One entry per CDR3 protein, called by TCRdb with MiXCR from the 5' RACE reads. Among more than 110,000 distinct CDR3 sequences, under 8% were seen once, and the ten largest hold more than 0.6%. The sequencing here drew on CD4+ T cells sorted from PBMCs, taken 10 days after the yellow fever booster vaccination. These receptors were obtained from a young man who received the YFV17D yellow fever vaccine.

This clonotype came up a few times. This sequence joins TRBV14 and TRBJ1-3, with D hard to call. V lost 3 bases and J 3 bases, leaving 9 bases between the germline ends. Germline-derived CDR1 and CDR2 are SGHDN and FVKESK. The CDR3 length is 14 residues. The CDR3, as DNA: TGTGCCAGCAGCCAGCAGACACATGGAAACACCATATATTTT. Its protein product is CASSQQTHGNTIYF.

This clonotype was seen ten or more times. The chain joins TRBV14 to TRBJ2-7; 7 bases line up with TRBD1. V was clipped by 4 bases and J by 3 bases; unmatched bases: 12. CDR1 is SGHDN, CDR2 FVKESK, per germline. The CDR3 consists of 16 residues. The CDR3 loop is CASSRDYRGSGYEQYF. Here the CDR3 DNA reads TGTGCCAGCAGCCGAGATTACAGGGGAAGTGGCTACGAGCAGTACTTC.

This chain uses TRBV7-9 with TRBJ2-7; no firm D call. CDR1 SEHNR and CDR2 FQNEAQ come from the germline V gene (reference sequence). The CDR3 has 14 amino acids. V dropped 1 base and J dropped 4 bases, with 11 bases sitting between them. The chain's CDR3 is CASSLDWKKYEQYF. The CDR3 coding sequence is TGTGCCAGCAGCTTAGACTGGAAGAAGTACGAGCAGTACTTC. Combining the CDR3 with reference TRBV7-9 and TRBJ2-7 gives the whole variable domain DTGVSQNPRHKITKRGQNVTFRCDPISEHNRLYWYRQTLGQGPEFLTYFQNEAQLEKSRLLSDRFSAERPKGSFSTLEIQRTEQGDSAMYLCASSLDWKKYEQYFGPGTRLTVT.

This clonotype was counted ten times or more. The chain has TRBV27 and TRBJ2-7; 7 nucleotides line up with TRBD1. CDR1 is MNHEY, CDR2 SMNVEV, per germline (reference sequence). The CDR3 runs to 13 residues. Trimming removed 7 bases from V and 12 bases from J; junction bases left unmatched: 15. The CDR3 DNA is TGTGCCAGCAAGCGACAGGGCTCCGCCTCGCGGTACTTC. Translation gives CASKRQGSASRYF.

This clonotype has a count of ten or more. This chain uses TRBV5-1 with TRBJ2-2; unclear D gene. Trimming took 0 bases from V and 5 from J, leaving 8 bases between them. The CDR3 sequence is 14 residues long. The germline gives CDR1 SGHRS, CDR2 YFSETQ. The CDR3 bases are TGCGCCAGCAGCTTGGTCCAAGGGACCGGGGAGCTGTTTTTT. Protein sequence: CASSLVQGTGELFF.

This clonotype has a count of ten or more. The chain carries TRBV6-5 and TRBJ2-6; D is possibly TRBD2 (5 bases). The CDR3 consists of 16 residues. Germline V gives CDR1 MNHEY, CDR2 SVGAGI. The V end was cut by 5 bases, the J end by 1 base, with 12 bases between. DNA for the CDR3: TGTGCCAGCAGTCCTACCGAGGGTTCTGGGGCCAACGTCCTGACTTTC. Its translation is CASSPTEGSGANVLTF.

This clonotype was observed many times. The chain joins TRBV20-1 to TRBJ2-7; possibly TRBD1 for D (5 bases). Trimming left V 6 bases short and J 6 bases short, with 21 bases between. Germline assignment: CDR1 DFQATT and CDR2 SNEGSKA (reference sequence). The length of the CDR3 is 14 residues. CDR3 amino acids: CSAKMAGSTIEQYF. The CDR3 region has the DNA TGCAGTGCGAAGATGGCAGGGTCTACGATCGAGCAGTACTTC.

This clonotype was found many times. The rearrangement links TRBV14 to TRBJ2-7, with TRBD2 as a possible D gene (5 bases). V lost 0 bases and J lost 6, with 9 bases in between. Germline CDR1 SGHDN, CDR2 FVKESK. The CDR3 consists of 13 residues. DNA of the CDR3: TGTGCCAGCAGCCAAGAACTTGGAGGCGAGCAGTACTTC. Translation gives CASSQELGGEQYF.

In this sample, this clonotype turned up many times. V usage is TRBV2 and J usage is TRBJ2-4; 7 bases match TRBD2. Per the germline V gene, CDR1 is SNHLY and CDR2 is FYNNEI. Trimming at V came to 1 base and at J to 15 bases, leaving 12 bases not matched to a gene. The CDR3 runs to 14 residues. The CDR3 nucleotides are TGTGCCAGCAGTGAAGGGCAGGGACTAACGGGGAGGTACTTC. The encoded protein is CASSEGQGLTGRYF.

This clonotype came up many times. The rearrangement uses TRBV20-1 and TRBJ2-3; 8 nucleotides agree with TRBD2. CDR1 and CDR2 from the germline V gene are DFQATT and SNEGSKA (reference sequence). The CDR3 is 13 residues long. Unmatched junction bases numbered 7, after V lost 4 bases and J lost 7 bases. The CDR3: CSATGGPEHTQYF. As DNA, the CDR3 is TGCAGTGCTACGGGAGGGCCTGAGCATACGCAGTATTTT.

This clonotype was detected many times. V and J are TRBV27 and TRBJ2-1, with 10 positions matching TRBD2. The CDR3 loop spans 13 amino acids. Germline CDR1 and CDR2: MNHEY and SMNVEV (reference sequence). V lost 6 bases and J lost 4; bases outside the gene matches: 0. This CDR3 is CASRTSGYNEQFF. CDR3 bases: TGTGCCAGCAGGACTAGCGGGTACAATGAGCAGTTCTTC.

This clonotype came up many times. This chain joins TRBV7-8 and TRBJ1-4; D gene unclear. V was trimmed by 3 bases and J by 4 bases, leaving 9 bases between them. The CDR3 is 14 amino acids. The V gene's germline CDR1 is SGHVS and CDR2 FQNEAQ. This chain's CDR3 is CASSFSQINEKLFF. The CDR3 DNA reads as TGTGCCAGCAGCTTTTCACAGATTAATGAAAAACTGTTTTTT.

This clonotype has a count of ten or more. The chain is built from TRBV5-1 and TRBJ2-7; no definite D call. CDR3 size: 13 residues. CDR1 and CDR2 (germline): SGHRS, YFSETQ. V was trimmed by 1 base and J by 0 bases, leaving 5 bases between them. Written as DNA, the CDR3 is TGCGCCAGCAGCTTGCGGGTCTCCTACGAGCAGTACTTC. Its protein is CASSLRVSYEQYF. The complete variable domain, with remaining parts taken from reference TRBV5-1 and TRBJ2-7, reads KAGVTQTPRYLIKTRGQQVTLSCSPISGHRSVSWYQQTPGQGLQFLFEYFSETQRNKGNFPGRFSGRQFSNSRSEMNVSTLELGDSALYLCASSLRVSYEQYFGPGTRLTVT.

This clonotype was found a few times. V usage is TRBV24-1 and J usage is TRBJ2-3; unclear D gene. The ends were cut back, 5 bases at V and 2 bases at J, with 10 bases in the middle. The germline V gene encodes CDR1 KGHDR and CDR2 SFDVKD. The CDR3 contains 14 residues. The CDR3 region has the DNA TGTGCCACCAGTGGAGAGGCCTACACAGATACGCAGTATTTT. The encoded protein is CATSGEAYTDTQYF.

This clonotype was detected ten times or more. CDR3 bases: TGTGCCAGCAGCTTAGCTACAACCGGGACAGGGTTCGAGCAGTACTTC. Translating it yields CASSLATTGTGFEQYF. The genes are TRBV7-8 and TRBJ2-7, with TRBD1 matching over 9 bases. The CDR3 is 16 residues long. The trim removed 0 bases at V and 6 bases at J, leaving 9 bases unmatched. Per the germline V gene, CDR1 is SGHVS and CDR2 is FQNEAQ.

This clonotype was counted many times. The chain has TRBV6-5 and TRBJ1-6; no clear D gene. This CDR3 has 15 residues. V shed 2 bases and J shed 3 bases, with 8 bases lying between them. Germline assignment: CDR1 MNHEY and CDR2 SVGAGI. DNA of the CDR3: TGTGCCAGCAGTTACCGCCGAAGCTATAATTCACCCCTCCACTTT. Translation: CASSYRRSYNSPLHF.

This clonotype was seen many times. The chain joins TRBV28 to TRBJ2-7; 8 bases line up with TRBD1. Per the germline V gene, CDR1 is MDHEN and CDR2 is SYDVKM. V trimming: 7 bases; J trimming: 2 bases; junction bases outside the gene matches: 7. The CDR3 has 14 amino acids. The CDR3 loop reads CASTSGQGTYEQYF. The CDR3 DNA reads as TGTGCCAGCACTTCCGGACAGGGTACCTACGAGCAGTACTTC.

This clonotype showed up many times. The chain has TRBV7-2 and TRBJ2-5, with 7 positions matching TRBD1. With V trimmed by 0 bases and J by 5 bases, 9 bases remained unmatched. The germline gives CDR1 SGHTA, CDR2 FQGNSA. The CDR3 runs to 16 residues. CDR3 bases: TGTGCCAGCAGCTTAGCGCTTGAAGGGGGCGCGGAGACCCAGTACTTC. Residues: CASSLALEGGAETQYF. The variable domain in full, completed from reference TRBV7-2 and TRBJ2-5, reads GAGVSQSPSNKVTEKGKDVELRCDPISGHTALYWYRQSLGQGLEFLIYFQGNSAPDKSGLPSDRFSAERTGGSVSTLTIQRTQQEDSAVYLCASSLALEGGAETQYFGPGTRLLVL.

This clonotype was picked up many times. J is TRBJ2-3 and V is TRBV7-9; 8 nucleotides match TRBD2. The germline V gene encodes CDR1 SEHNR and CDR2 FQNEAQ (reference sequence). This CDR3 is 15 amino acids long. V lost 2 bases to trimming and J lost 1 base; unmatched junction nucleotides: 2. The CDR3 loop reads CASSLRLARTDTQYF. The CDR3 DNA is TGTGCCAGCAGCTTACGACTAGCGCGCACAGATACGCAGTATTTT.

This clonotype occurred many times. This sequence joins TRBV6-5 and TRBJ2-1, with 9 bases identical to TRBD1. Germline CDR1 and CDR2: MNHEY and SVGAGI. CDR3 length equals 14 residues. The ends lost 2 bases at V and 8 bases at J; junction bases unmatched: 4. For the CDR3, the DNA is TGTGCCAGCAGTTACCGGACAGGGGAGGATGAGCAGTTCTTC. It codes for CASSYRTGEDEQFF.

Comment on this clonotype: Given a much more abundant clone one base away, this may be a read error. The rearrangement links TRBV7-2 to TRBJ2-1; a weak D match, TRBD2 (6 bases). There are 11 residues in the CDR3. Germline CDR1 and CDR2: SGHTA and FQGNSA. Trimming took 4 bases from V and 10 from J, leaving 8 bases between them. CDR3 bases: TGTGCCAGCAGCTCCCTAGCGGAGCAGTTCTTC. Translation gives CASSSLAEQFF. Based on the CDR3 plus reference TRBV7-2 and TRBJ2-1, the full variable domain is GAGVSQSPSNKVTEKGKDVELRCDPISGHTALYWYRQSLGQGLEFLIYFQGNSAPDKSGLPSDRFSAERTGGSVSTLTIQRTQQEDSAVYLCASSSLAEQFFGPGTRLTVL.

This clonotype was seen many times. CDR3 DNA sequence: TGCGCCAGCAGCTTGGCCCTGGCAGCTCAAGAGGGCCAGTACTTC. Amino acid sequence: CASSLALAAQEGQYF. The chain combines TRBV5-1 with TRBJ2-5, with D possibly being TRBD2 (5 bases). The CDR3 runs 15 residues. Germline V CDR1 and CDR2: SGHRS, YFSETQ. Trimming took off 0 bases at V and 10 bases at J, with 19 bases between the two ends.